Sequencing of this T cell receptor (beta chain) was carried out in a study of blood T cell repertoires in COVID-19. The overall study: Sources were T cells, B-cell-depleted T cells, or PBMCs; the material itself was cDNA or gDNA.

Everyone who took part was about 18 to 89 years old, and they came from about two dozen US areas. Cohorts were determined from participant-reported clinical history. A few counts support this clone. Data came from immunoSEQ multiplex PCR; TCRdb stores just in-frame clones and leaves some out. Altogether some 180,000 clones are present, over 70% being singletons, with the ten largest covering around 15%. From germline, CDR1 is LNHDA and CDR2 SQIVND (reference sequence). Between the trimmed V and J ends, which lost 3 bases and 6 bases, there was a span of 8 bases. This CDR3 has 12 amino acids. This sequence was found in a man aged 55-75 years who had been exposed to COVID-19. The chain links TRBV19 to TRBJ1-1; D is unclear. Material for sequencing was PBMCs or T cells enriched from blood (not recorded which). The CDR3 loop is CASSIVESEAFF. For the CDR3, the DNA is TGTGCCAGTAGTATCGTGGAGTCTGAAGCTTTCTTT.